Below, 19 T cell receptor beta chains from the same sample are listed, as sequenced in a study of human T cells and chemical hapten exposure. As to time point: patch test 2, 6 weeks after DPC sensitization. The treatment: therapeutic diphenylcyclopropenone sensitization with weekly scalp DPC. TCRdb reprocessed the RACE reads with MiXCR, giving one entry per CDR3 protein. The sample includes approximately 89,000 distinct CDR3 sequences, about 6.6% of them seen just once. This specimen was whole blood, taken in connection with sensitization to the hapten diphenylcyclopropenone (DPC). The receptors derive from a woman between 25 and 40 years old with alopecia areata. Some clones in this sample may be carry-over from other donors' samples.

This clonotype was counted ten times or more. V is TRBV5-1 and J is TRBJ2-3; D unclear. Trimming removed 2 bases from V and 3 bases from J, with 10 bases in between. There are 14 residues in the CDR3. Looked up from germline, CDR1 is SGHRS and CDR2 is YFSETQ. This CDR3 reads CASSFWAETDTQYF. DNA for the CDR3: TGCGCCAGCAGCTTTTGGGCAGAGACAGATACGCAGTATTTT.

With regard to this clonotype: This may come from a read error, since a much larger clone is one base off. This sequence joins TRBV25-1 and TRBJ1-1; tentative D call: TRBD1 (6 bases). CDR1 is MGHDK, CDR2 SYGVNS, per germline. V lost 7 bases, J lost 4 bases, and 10 bases lay in between. The CDR3 has 12 amino acids. The CDR3 DNA sequence: TGTGCCAGCAAGGGGGGAGGCACTGAAGCTTTCTTT. Residues: CASKGGGTEAFF.

This clonotype was observed a single time. It may be a read error: a sequence one base away is much more abundant. The chain has TRBV20-1 and TRBJ1-5; 8 nucleotides line up with TRBD1. With 6 bases clipped from V and 7 bases from J, the junction kept 11 bases outside the gene matches. The CDR3 is 14 amino acids. Looked up from germline, CDR1 is DFQATT and CDR2 is SNEGSKA (reference sequence). CDR3 residues: CSAPRTGTMQPQHF. CDR3 nucleotide sequence: TGCAGTGCCCCCCGGACAGGGACGATGCAGCCCCAGCATTTT.

This clonotype was found many times. The chain couples TRBV6-5 to TRBJ1-1; D gene ambiguous. From germline, CDR1 is MNHEY and CDR2 SVGAGI. The ends were cut back, 5 bases at V and 1 base at J, with 8 bases in the middle. CDR3 length: 13 amino acids. CDR3 residues: CASSQMGNTEAFF. The DNA for the CDR3 is TGTGCCAGCAGTCAAATGGGGAACACTGAAGCTTTCTTT.

At least ten counts were recorded for this clonotype. The chain uses TRBV24-1 and TRBJ1-1; TRBD1 might be the D (5 bases). V was pared by 7 bases and J by 1 base, with 9 bases between. This CDR3 comprises 13 residues. The germline V gene encodes CDR1 KGHDR and CDR2 SFDVKD. This CDR3 is CATSLTENTEAFF. The CDR3 DNA reads TGTGCCACCAGCCTGACAGAGAACACTGAAGCTTTCTTT.

In this sample, this clonotype turned up many times. The rearrangement joins TRBV3-1 to TRBJ2-3; D unresolved. CDR1 is LGHDT, CDR2 YNNKEL, per germline (reference sequence). The CDR3 length is 15 residues. V lost 4 bases, J lost 0 bases, and 11 bases lay in between. This chain's CDR3 is CASSPWAASTDTQYF. The CDR3, as DNA: TGTGCCAGCAGCCCCTGGGCAGCTAGCACAGATACGCAGTATTTT.

This clonotype came up many times. J is TRBJ2-3 and V is TRBV25-1; unclear D gene. The CDR3 runs to 17 residues. Trimming took off 1 base at V and 3 bases at J, with 17 bases between the two ends. CDR1 is MGHDK, CDR2 SYGVNS, per germline. CDR3 protein: CASSEFPPETGTDTQYF. CDR3 nucleotides: TGTGCCAGCAGTGAATTTCCCCCCGAGACCGGAACAGATACGCAGTATTTT.

With regard to this clonotype: The junction shows a germline mismatch at one end, possibly a read error. This chain connects TRBV3-1 to TRBJ2-3; D is perhaps TRBD2 (7 bases). Germline V gene data show CDR1 as LGHDT and CDR2 as YNNKEL (reference sequence). The CDR3 sequence is 17 residues long. CDR3 protein: CASTQELPGGYTDTQYF. The CDR3 nucleotides read TGTGCCAGCACCCAAGAGCTTCCGGGGGGCTACACAGATACGCAGTATTTT.

Many counts were recorded for this clonotype. This chain links TRBV12-3 or TRBV12-4 with TRBJ1-1, with 7 bases fitting TRBD1. Germline trimming cut 3 bases from V and 5 bases from J; bases unmatched to any gene: 12. The CDR3 extends over 16 amino acids. CDR3 sequence reads: CASSFELGQGETEAFF. As DNA, the CDR3 is TGTGCCAGCAGTTTTGAGTTGGGTCAGGGGGAGACTGAAGCTTTCTTT.

This clonotype was found a few times. The chain is built from TRBV20-1 and TRBJ1-2, with 7 bases identical to TRBD1. Germline CDR1 DFQATT, CDR2 SNEGSKA (reference sequence). This CDR3 contains 14 residues. Germline trimming cut 5 bases from V and 4 bases from J; bases unmatched to any gene: 10. The CDR3 is CSASRGGQSYGYTF. DNA for the CDR3: TGCAGTGCTTCACGCGGGGGACAGAGCTATGGCTACACCTTC.

The sample holds many counts of this clonotype. The rearrangement uses TRBV12-3 or TRBV12-4 and TRBJ2-3; D is possibly TRBD1 (5 bases). This CDR3 contains 14 residues. V was pared by 5 bases and J by 0 bases, with 9 bases between. The CDR3 reads CASSQGFSTDTQYF. In nucleotides, the CDR3 is TGTGCCAGCAGTCAGGGTTTTAGCACAGATACGCAGTATTTT.

The genes are TRBV30 and TRBJ2-7; tentative D call: TRBD2 (6 bases). The CDR3 extends over 12 amino acids. Trimming left V 2 bases short and J 4 bases short, with 9 bases between. Germline CDR1 reads GTSNPN; CDR2 reads SVGIG (reference sequence). The CDR3, as DNA: TGTGCCTGGAGTTTTCGGGGGTACGAGCAGTACTTC. Its translation: CAWSFRGYEQYF.

Here the CDR3 DNA reads TGCGCCAGCAGCTTGGCCGGAGGGGACTTAGCTTTCTTT. Its protein product is CASSLAGGDLAFF. The chain joins TRBV5-1 to TRBJ1-1; D perhaps matches TRBD1 (5 bases). V dropped 0 bases and J dropped 10 bases, with 13 bases sitting between them. Germline V gene data show CDR1 as SGHRS and CDR2 as YFSETQ. There are 13 residues in the CDR3.

The table lists this clonotype with many counts. The chain couples TRBV7-2 to TRBJ2-3; 9 nucleotides match TRBD2. Per germline, CDR1 SGHTA and CDR2 FQGNSA. The CDR3 extends over 14 amino acids. With V trimmed by 11 bases and J by 3 bases, 9 bases remained unmatched. CDR3 residues: CAYWAGGLTDTQYF. Here the CDR3 DNA reads TGTGCCTACTGGGCGGGGGGGCTAACAGATACGCAGTATTTT.

This clonotype was recorded at least ten times. The gene calls are TRBV6-1 and TRBJ2-7; 8 bases fit TRBD1. The trim removed 5 bases at V and 3 bases at J, leaving 9 bases unmatched. Germline V gene lookup returns CDR1 MNHNS and CDR2 SASEGT. CDR3 length: 15 amino acids. The CDR3 loop is CASSPTGTGVYEQYF. The CDR3 DNA sequence: TGTGCCAGCAGTCCAACCGGGACAGGTGTCTACGAGCAGTACTTC.

The chain has TRBV19 and TRBJ1-1; 10 bases align to TRBD1. The CDR3 covers 15 residues. V was pared by 3 bases and J by 4 bases, with 5 bases of the junction left unmatched. From germline, CDR1 is LNHDA and CDR2 SQIVND (reference sequence). The CDR3 protein is CASSMIRTGGTEAFF. CDR3 nucleotides: TGTGCCAGTAGTATGATTAGGACAGGGGGCACTGAAGCTTTCTTT.

This clonotype was picked up many times. This chain connects TRBV6-5 to TRBJ1-3; D is undetermined. The germline V gene encodes CDR1 MNHEY and CDR2 SVGAGI. V was clipped by 10 bases and J by 1 base, with 17 bases between them. The CDR3 sequence is 15 residues long. The CDR3 nucleotides read TGTGCCACGGGTCGGGGAGGCCAATCTGGAAACACCATATATTTT. Translating gives CATGRGGQSGNTIYF.

There are many counts of this clonotype. This chain joins TRBV7-3 and TRBJ2-2; possibly TRBD1 for D (5 bases). The CDR3 runs 15 residues. Between the trimmed V and J ends, which lost 3 bases and 6 bases, there was a span of 14 bases. Germline V lookup: CDR1 SGHTA, CDR2 FQGTGA. In DNA form, the CDR3 reads TGTGCCAGCAGCTTCCCGGGCCAGGGTGCCGGGGAGCTGTTTTTT. This gives the protein CASSFPGQGAGELFF.

In its sample, this clonotype was seen many times. The V gene is TRBV2, the J gene TRBJ2-6, with 12 bases matching TRBD1. In germline, CDR1 is SNHLY, CDR2 FYNNEI. The CDR3 is 19 amino acids. V lost 6 bases and J lost 3; bases outside the gene matches: 12. DNA of the CDR3: TGTGCCAGCAGCTCGCACCGGGACAGGGGGCATAGTGGGGCCAACGTCCTGACTTTC. As protein: CASSSHRDRGHSGANVLTF. Together with reference TRBV2 and TRBJ2-6, the CDR3 gives the full variable domain: EPEVTQTPSHQVTQMGQEVILRCVPISNHLYFYWYRQILGQKVEFLVSFYNNEISEKSEIFDDQFSVERPDGSNFTLKIRSTKLEDSAMYFCASSSHRDRGHSGANVLTFGAGSRLTVL.